The rows below give T cell receptor beta chains drawn from one sample of a study of shared clonotypes between healthy human individuals. Some clones are missing from TCRdb's copy, which holds only in-frame ones; the method was immunoSEQ multiplex PCR. The sample includes more than 2,000,000 clones, more than 90% of them seen just once. The sequenced material came from naive CD4+ T cells sorted from blood. Receptors were obtained from a man between 18 and 35 years old in good health. The CDR3 runs from the conserved cysteine through the conserved F or W. Fields, in order: J gene, D gene, V gene, clone size, CDR3 DNA, CDR3 protein. The D gene is left open where the match is weak. Expanded clones are given a class, and other clones once, few, many or no size at all.

J: TRBJ1-2
D: TRBD1
V: TRBV6-6
size: -
DNA: TGTGCCAGCAGTTATGGCCCAGGGGGCGCCTTC
CDR3: CASSYGPGGAF

J: TRBJ2-5
D: TRBD2
V: TRBV18
size: -
DNA: TGTGCCAGCTCACCAGGAAGCGGGGTCCCTATCCAAGAGACCCAGTACTTC
CDR3: CASSPGSGVPIQETQYF

J: TRBJ2-7
D: TRBD1
V: TRBV10-3
size: -
DNA: TGTGCCATCACCCCGGGACAGGGATACGAGCAGTACTTC
CDR3: CAITPGQGYEQYF

J: TRBJ2-5
D: TRBD2
V: TRBV10-2
size: -
DNA: TGCGCCAGCAGGGGGGGACTAGCGGTTCAAGAGACCCAGTACTTC
CDR3: CASRGGLAVQETQYF

J: TRBJ2-7
D: TRBD2
V: TRBV9
size: few
DNA: TGTGCCAGCAGCGCAGCGGGAGGGTCCTCCTACGAGCAGTACTTC
CDR3: CASSAAGGSSYEQYF

J: TRBJ1-6
D: TRBD1
V: TRBV4-3
size: -
DNA: TGCGCCAGCAGCCAAGATCCCTCCGGGACAGGGGCTAATTCACCCCTCCACTTT
CDR3: CASSQDPSGTGANSPLHF

J: TRBJ2-3
D: -
V: TRBV5-1
size: -
DNA: TGCGCCAGCAGCCTATTGGGATACACAGATACGCAGTATTTT
CDR3: CASSLLGYTDTQYF

J: TRBJ1-2
D: TRBD1
V: TRBV5-6
size: -
DNA: TGTGCCAGCAGCTGGAGTCAGGGACAGGGGCTTAGCCGGTATGGCTACACCTTC
CDR3: CASSWSQGQGLSRYGYTF

J: TRBJ2-5
D: -
V: TRBV5-1
size: -
DNA: TGCGCCACCTCTGGCGGGGTCGGACGCCAAGAGACCCAGTACTTC
CDR3: CATSGGVGRQETQYF

J: TRBJ2-1
D: -
V: TRBV20-1
size: -
DNA: TGCAGTGCTAGAAGATACAATGAGCAGTTCTTC
CDR3: CSARRYNEQFF

J: TRBJ2-1
D: -
V: TRBV27
size: -
DNA: TGTGCCAGCAGTTTAAGGAGCGGCGCCTACAATGAGCAGTTCTTC
CDR3: CASSLRSGAYNEQFF

J: TRBJ1-6
D: -
V: TRBV25-1
size: -
DNA: TGTGCCAGCAGTGAGACCCTCGCGAGCTCCTATAATTCACCCCTCCACTTT
CDR3: CASSETLASSYNSPLHF

J: TRBJ2-3
D: TRBD2
V: TRBV18
size: -
DNA: TGTGCCAGCTCAACGCTAGCGGGAGTGGGAGATACGCAGTATTTT
CDR3: CASSTLAGVGDTQYF

J: TRBJ2-3
D: TRBD2
V: TRBV10-2
size: -
DNA: TGCGCCAGCAGAGAACCGGGACTAGGTACAGATACGCAGTATTTT
CDR3: CASREPGLGTDTQYF

J: TRBJ1-1
D: -
V: TRBV4-1
size: -
DNA: TGCGCCAGCAGCCATGCTGTGGGGGGGGCTTTCTTT
CDR3: CASSHAVGGAFF

J: TRBJ2-1
D: TRBD2
V: TRBV5-4
size: -
DNA: TGTGCCAGCAGCCAAGGGACTAGCGGGTCCTACAATGAGCAGTTCTTC
CDR3: CASSQGTSGSYNEQFF

J: TRBJ2-3
D: TRBD1
V: TRBV5-1
size: -
DNA: TGCGCCAGCAGCTTAGACAGGGGGCGCACAGATACGCAGTATTTT
CDR3: CASSLDRGRTDTQYF

J: TRBJ2-7
D: -
V: TRBV6-6
size: -
DNA: TGTGCCAGCAGCCAGTGGGGGGGGGCACGGGAGCAGTACTTC
CDR3: CASSQWGGAREQYF

J: TRBJ1-3
D: -
V: TRBV27
size: once
DNA: TGTGCCAGCAGTTTAGGAAGCGGTAGGGGCACCATATATTTT
CDR3: CASSLGSGRGTIYF

J: TRBJ2-3
D: TRBD1
V: TRBV11-3
size: -
DNA: TGTGCCAGCAGCACGGGACAGGGGAACACAGATACGCAGTATTTT
CDR3: CASSTGQGNTDTQYF

J: TRBJ2-2
D: -
V: TRBV10-2
size: -
DNA: TGCGCCAGCAGTGAGTCCTTAACCGGGGAGCTGTTTTTT
CDR3: CASSESLTGELFF

J: TRBJ1-3
D: -
V: TRBV4-1
size: once
DNA: TGCGCCAGCAGCCAGGGGGGGGGTTGGCTTGGAAACACCATATATTTT
CDR3: CASSQGGGWLGNTIYF